A selection of T cell receptor beta chains follows, all from one sample in a study of cytotoxic CD8 clonotypes in ibrutinib-treated CLL. Libraries were prepared by immunoSEQ multiplex PCR; TCRdb keeps only in-frame clonotypes and omits some of them. This table has approximately 350,000 clones, under 70% appearing once. The source was PBMCs, collected after 36 months of ibrutinib treatment. These receptors all come from a human donor with chronic lymphocytic leukemia. Both conserved end residues are part of each CDR3. A D gene is named only where the DNA matches it firmly. Not every row has a clone size; where given, it reads once, few, many or a size class.

j_gene: TRBJ2-3
abundance: NA
d_gene: TRBD2
v_gene: TRBV5-1
CDR3nt: TGCGCCAGTACCACACTAGCGGGGTACACAGATACGCAGTATTTT
CDR3aa: CASTTLAGYTDTQYF

j_gene: TRBJ2-7
abundance: once
d_gene: NA
v_gene: TRBV7-9
CDR3nt: TGTGCCAGCAGTCAGGCGGGACAGCAACTGAACTACGAGCAGTACTTC
CDR3aa: CASSQAGQQLNYEQYF

j_gene: TRBJ2-1
abundance: NA
d_gene: NA
v_gene: TRBV29-1
CDR3nt: TGCAGCGTTGTCGACTACAATGAGCAGTTCTTC
CDR3aa: CSVVDYNEQFF

j_gene: TRBJ2-1
abundance: NA
d_gene: NA
v_gene: TRBV5-1
CDR3nt: TGCGCCAGCAGCGACTACAATGAGCAGTTCTTC
CDR3aa: CASSDYNEQFF

j_gene: TRBJ1-2
abundance: NA
d_gene: NA
v_gene: TRBV7-2
CDR3nt: TGTGCCAGCAGCTTATGGGTTGGCTACACCTTC
CDR3aa: CASSLWVGYTF

j_gene: TRBJ1-2
abundance: NA
d_gene: NA
v_gene: TRBV28
CDR3nt: TGTGCCAGCAGTTTTCCCGCTCGTGGCAGATACTATGGCTACACCTTC
CDR3aa: CASSFPARGRYYGYTF

j_gene: TRBJ2-7
abundance: NA
d_gene: TRBD1
v_gene: TRBV7-9
CDR3nt: TGTGCCAGCAGCGACCGACAGGGGTCCTACGAGCAGTACTTC
CDR3aa: CASSDRQGSYEQYF

j_gene: TRBJ2-7
abundance: few
d_gene: TRBD2
v_gene: TRBV28
CDR3nt: TGTGCCAGCAGTCGCGCCCTAGCGGGATACGAGCAGTACTTC
CDR3aa: CASSRALAGYEQYF

j_gene: TRBJ2-3
abundance: NA
d_gene: TRBD1
v_gene: TRBV28
CDR3nt: TGTGCCAGCAGTCCTCCGACAGGGCTCACAGATACGCAGTATTTT
CDR3aa: CASSPPTGLTDTQYF

j_gene: TRBJ2-7
abundance: NA
d_gene: NA
v_gene: TRBV15
CDR3nt: TGTGCCACCAGCAGAGGAGGGCGGGGTGCTAGGTACGAGCAGTACTTC
CDR3aa: CATSRGGRGARYEQYF

j_gene: TRBJ2-5
abundance: few
d_gene: NA
v_gene: TRBV2
CDR3nt: TGTGCCAGCAGTGACAGGACACGCCGGAGCCAAGAGACCCAGTACTTC
CDR3aa: CASSDRTRRSQETQYF

j_gene: TRBJ2-1
abundance: NA
d_gene: NA
v_gene: TRBV6-5
CDR3nt: TGTGCCAGCAGTGAGGACAGTGAGCAGTTCTTC
CDR3aa: CASSEDSEQFF

j_gene: TRBJ2-7
abundance: NA
d_gene: NA
v_gene: TRBV28
CDR3nt: TGTGCCAGCAGCCACCCGGCCATCCTATGGGACGAGCAGTACTTC
CDR3aa: CASSHPAILWDEQYF

j_gene: TRBJ2-7
abundance: few
d_gene: TRBD1
v_gene: TRBV19
CDR3nt: TGTGCCAGTAGTCCTGGGACAGGGAATGCGGGGTTCTACGAGCAGTACTTC
CDR3aa: CASSPGTGNAGFYEQYF

j_gene: TRBJ1-1
abundance: NA
d_gene: NA
v_gene: TRBV2
CDR3nt: TGTGCCAGCAGTGGGGACGCAGCTTTCTTT
CDR3aa: CASSGDAAFF

j_gene: TRBJ2-5
abundance: once
d_gene: NA
v_gene: TRBV29-1
CDR3nt: TGCAGCGAATTCGGGGGAGTAGCAGAGACCCAGTACTTC
CDR3aa: CSEFGGVAETQYF

j_gene: TRBJ2-5
abundance: NA
d_gene: TRBD1
v_gene: TRBV7-3
CDR3nt: TGTGCCAGCAGCTTAGGTCCGGATGGGACAGCAATCAACTTC
CDR3aa: CASSLGPDGTAINF

j_gene: TRBJ2-5
abundance: NA
d_gene: TRBD2
v_gene: TRBV18
CDR3nt: TGTGCCAGCTCACCACCCGGGACTAGCGGGGTGACCCAGTACTTC
CDR3aa: CASSPPGTSGVTQYF

j_gene: TRBJ1-4
abundance: NA
d_gene: NA
v_gene: TRBV29-1
CDR3nt: TGCAGCGTACGCGATACAGGGACTAATGAAAAACTGTTTTTT
CDR3aa: CSVRDTGTNEKLFF

j_gene: TRBJ1-5
abundance: NA
d_gene: NA
v_gene: TRBV1
CDR3nt: TGCACCAGCAGCCAATCAACAGGGGGCAATCAGCCCCAGCATTTT
CDR3aa: CTSSQSTGGNQPQHF

j_gene: TRBJ2-1
abundance: NA
d_gene: NA
v_gene: TRBV12-5
CDR3nt: TGTGCTAGTGGTTTGGTAAAGGGCAATGAGCAGTTCTTC
CDR3aa: CASGLVKGNEQFF

j_gene: TRBJ2-3
abundance: NA
d_gene: NA
v_gene: TRBV27
CDR3nt: TGTGCCAGCAGTTTCAGTGTGGGATTAAAACACACAGATACGCAGTATTTT
CDR3aa: CASSFSVGLKHTDTQYF

j_gene: TRBJ2-1
abundance: few
d_gene: TRBD2
v_gene: TRBV9
CDR3nt: TGTGCCAGCAGCGTACTAGCGGGGTCTTACAATGAGCAGTTCTTC
CDR3aa: CASSVLAGSYNEQFF

j_gene: TRBJ1-3
abundance: few
d_gene: NA
v_gene: TRBV5-1
CDR3nt: TGCGCCAGCAGCCACAGCAGCTCTGGAAACACCATATATTTT
CDR3aa: CASSHSSSGNTIYF

j_gene: TRBJ1-2
abundance: NA
d_gene: NA
v_gene: TRBV7-2
CDR3nt: TGTGCCAGCAGATTCCCCGGATCTAACTATGGCTACACCTTC
CDR3aa: CASRFPGSNYGYTF

j_gene: TRBJ2-7
abundance: few
d_gene: TRBD2
v_gene: TRBV7-2
CDR3nt: TGTGCCAGCAGCAGTAGCGGGAGGCCCTCCTACGAGCAGTACTTC
CDR3aa: CASSSSGRPSYEQYF

j_gene: TRBJ2-1
abundance: NA
d_gene: NA
v_gene: TRBV11-2
CDR3nt: TGTGCCAGCAGCTTAGTGGGCTACAATGAGCAGTTCTTC
CDR3aa: CASSLVGYNEQFF

j_gene: TRBJ1-2
abundance: NA
d_gene: TRBD1
v_gene: TRBV18
CDR3nt: TGTGCCAGCTCACCGCAGCCCCAGGGGGGCGTTGACTACACCTTC
CDR3aa: CASSPQPQGGVDYTF

j_gene: TRBJ1-5
abundance: NA
d_gene: TRBD1
v_gene: TRBV28
CDR3nt: TGTGCCAGCAGCCCCACCACCCCAAGGACAGGGACCCAGTATAGCAATCAGCCCCAGCATTTT
CDR3aa: CASSPTTPRTGTQYSNQPQHF

j_gene: TRBJ1-5
abundance: NA
d_gene: NA
v_gene: TRBV6-5
CDR3nt: TGTGCCAGCAGGTCGGGACGGATTAGCAATCAGCCCCAGCATTTT
CDR3aa: CASRSGRISNQPQHF

j_gene: TRBJ2-3
abundance: NA
d_gene: NA
v_gene: TRBV6-6
CDR3nt: TGTGCCAGCAGTTACCTGTCAGATACGCAGTATTTT
CDR3aa: CASSYLSDTQYF

j_gene: TRBJ1-2
abundance: NA
d_gene: TRBD1
v_gene: TRBV29-1
CDR3nt: TGCAGCGTTGAAAGGAGACAGGGGCGTCGGGCCGTCTATGGCTACACCTTC
CDR3aa: CSVERRQGRRAVYGYTF

j_gene: TRBJ2-3
abundance: few
d_gene: TRBD2
v_gene: TRBV9
CDR3nt: TGTGCCAGCAGCGCTCGAGCGGGAGAGGCCACAGATACGCAGTATTTT
CDR3aa: CASSARAGEATDTQYF

j_gene: TRBJ2-7
abundance: NA
d_gene: TRBD1
v_gene: TRBV19
CDR3nt: TGTGCCAGTGCGATCCAGGGGGCAGGATCGCCCTACGAGCAGTACTTC
CDR3aa: CASAIQGAGSPYEQYF

j_gene: TRBJ2-3
abundance: NA
d_gene: NA
v_gene: TRBV13
CDR3nt: TGTGCCAGCAGCTATACCCCCGGTACGCAGTATTTT
CDR3aa: CASSYTPGTQYF